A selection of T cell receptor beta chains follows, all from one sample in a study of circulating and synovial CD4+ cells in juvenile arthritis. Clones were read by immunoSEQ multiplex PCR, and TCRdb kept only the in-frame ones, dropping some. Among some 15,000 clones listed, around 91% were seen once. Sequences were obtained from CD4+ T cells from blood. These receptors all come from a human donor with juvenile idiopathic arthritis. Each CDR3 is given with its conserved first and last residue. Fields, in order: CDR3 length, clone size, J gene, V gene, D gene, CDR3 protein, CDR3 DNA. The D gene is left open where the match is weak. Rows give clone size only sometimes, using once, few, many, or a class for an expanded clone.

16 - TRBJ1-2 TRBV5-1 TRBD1 CASSLGNGQGFYGYTF TGCGCCAGCAGCTTGGGGAACGGACAGGGGTTCTATGGCTACACCTTC
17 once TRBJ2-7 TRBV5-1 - CASSPGGRAQYSYEQYF TGCGCCAGCAGCCCGGGGGGCAGGGCACAGTACTCCTACGAGCAGTACTTC
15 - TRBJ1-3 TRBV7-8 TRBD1 CASSSDRGGENTIYF TGTGCCAGCAGCAGCGACAGGGGCGGCGAAAACACCATATATTTT
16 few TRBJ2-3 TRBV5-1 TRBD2 CASRPGLTGGADTQYF TGCGCCAGCAGACCTGGGCTCACTGGGGGGGCAGATACGCAGTATTTT
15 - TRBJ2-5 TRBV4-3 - CASSQEPRAGETQYF TGCGCCAGCAGCCAAGAACCCAGGGCAGGGGAGACCCAGTACTTC
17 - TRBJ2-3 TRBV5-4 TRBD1 CASKGAPGLLPTDTQYF TGTGCCAGCAAGGGGGCACCCGGGTTACTTCCAACAGATACGCAGTATTTT
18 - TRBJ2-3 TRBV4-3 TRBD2 CASSQVVIPGTRADTQYF TGCGCCAGCAGCCAAGTGGTTATTCCCGGGACTAGAGCAGATACGCAGTATTTT
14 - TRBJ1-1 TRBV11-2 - CASSFPRGGTEAFF TGTGCCAGCAGCTTTCCGAGGGGAGGTACTGAAGCTTTCTTT
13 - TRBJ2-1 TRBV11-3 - CASSSSYYNEQFF TGTGCCAGCAGCTCCTCGTATTACAATGAGCAGTTCTTC
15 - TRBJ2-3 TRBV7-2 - CASSLVRVRTDTQYF TGTGCCAGCAGCTTAGTTCGGGTCCGCACAGATACGCAGTATTTT
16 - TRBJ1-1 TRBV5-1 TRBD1 CASSLGQGGLSTEAFF TGCGCCAGCAGCTTAGGACAGGGTGGTTTGAGCACTGAAGCTTTCTTC
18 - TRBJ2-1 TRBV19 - CASSDPSRVERVDNEQFF TGTGCCAGTAGTGACCCCTCCAGGGTCGAGCGGGTAGACAATGAGCAGTTCTTC
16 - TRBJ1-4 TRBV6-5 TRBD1 CASSYASGTGAEKLFF TGTGCCAGCAGTTACGCCTCCGGGACAGGGGCTGAAAAACTGTTTTTT
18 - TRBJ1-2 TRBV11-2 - CASSFDALGPGTNYGYTF TGTGCCAGCAGCTTTGATGCTCTTGGCCCGGGAACTAACTATGGCTACACCTTC
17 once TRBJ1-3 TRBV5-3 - CARRYVRGAVAGNTIYF TGTGCCAGAAGATATGTAAGGGGCGCGGTGGCTGGAAACACCATATATTTT
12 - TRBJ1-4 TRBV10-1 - CARPNGGEKLFF TGCGCCAGACCTAACGGCGGGGAAAAACTGTTTTTT
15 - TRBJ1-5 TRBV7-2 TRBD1 CASSPRTGGNQPQHF TGTGCCAGCAGCCCACGGACAGGAGGCAATCAGCCCCAGCATTTT
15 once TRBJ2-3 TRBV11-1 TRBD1 CASSDRGRRTDTQYF TGTGCCAGCTCAGACAGGGGTCGACGGACAGATACGCAGTATTTT
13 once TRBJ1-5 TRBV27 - CASSFRGAKPQHF TGTGCCAGCAGTTTTCGGGGGGCGAAGCCCCAGCATTTT
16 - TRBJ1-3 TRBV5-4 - CASSPEVAASGNTIYF TGTGCCAGCAGCCCCGAGGTGGCGGCCTCTGGAAACACCATATATTTT
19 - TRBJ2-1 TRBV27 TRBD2 CASGRRTSGGNYYYNEQFF TGTGCCAGCGGAAGAAGGACTAGCGGGGGCAACTACTACTACAATGAGCAGTTCTTC
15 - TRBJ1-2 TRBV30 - CAWSGSWKFNYGYTF TGTGCCTGGAGTGGGAGTTGGAAATTTAACTATGGCTACACCTTC
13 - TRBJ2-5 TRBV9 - CASSGDRFMTQYF TGTGCCAGCAGCGGTGACAGGTTCATGACCCAGTACTTC